The rows below give T cell receptor beta chains drawn from one sample of a study of T cell repertoires in cytomegalovirus infection. One entry per CDR3 protein results from TCRdb running MiXCR on the reads. The repertoire holds more than 200,000 distinct CDR3 sequences, approximately 9.1% seen once, with roughly 16% in the top ten. Sample: PBMCs. These receptors all come from a human donor in good health (CMV status not recorded). Some clones in this sample may be carry-over from other donors' samples. CDR3s include the opening cysteine and the closing phenylalanine or tryptophan. D genes are given only for firm matches. A row's size may be missing; if present it is once, few, many or a size class.

clone size	V gene	D gene	J gene	CDR3 length	CDR3 protein	CDR3 DNA
many	TRBV28	-	TRBJ1-1	12	CASSLLNTEAFF	TGTGCCAGCAGTTTACTGAACACTGAAGCTTTCTTT
few	TRBV10-3	TRBD2	TRBJ2-7	14	CAIMASGSSYEQYF	TGTGCCATCATGGCTAGCGGGAGCTCCTACGAGCAGTACTTC
-	TRBV7-2	TRBD1	TRBJ1-3	14	CASSSRQGGYTIYF	TGTGCCAGCAGCTCCCGACAGGGGGGTTACACCATATATTTT
many	TRBV6-2/TRBV6-3	-	TRBJ1-5	15	CASSYLKANNQPQHF	TGTGCCAGCAGTTACTTAAAGGCAAACAATCAGCCCCAGCATTTT
few	TRBV7-2	-	TRBJ1-2	14	CASSYQQVPYGYTF	TGTGCCAGCAGCTACCAACAGGTGCCCTATGGCTACACCTTC
-	TRBV19	-	TRBJ2-5	12	CASQGGGETQYF	TGTGCCAGTCAGGGTGGAGGTGAGACCCAGTACTTC
many	TRBV18	TRBD1	TRBJ1-3	17	CASSPLSTGSTGNTIYF	TGTGCCAGCTCACCCCTCTCGACAGGGTCGACTGGAAACACCATATATTTT
-	TRBV12-5	-	TRBJ1-4	14	CASGLGIINEKLFF	TGTGCTAGTGGTTTGGGTATTATTAATGAAAAACTGTTTTTT
few	TRBV27	-	TRBJ1-5	13	CASSRQRNQPQHF	TGTGCCAGCAGCCGCCAACGCAATCAGCCCCAGCATTTT
many	TRBV28	-	TRBJ2-3	14	CASSSLDGTDTQYF	TGTGCCAGCAGTTCCCTCGACGGGACAGATACGCAGTATTTT
many	TRBV20-1	-	TRBJ2-2	14	CSARRQINTGELFF	TGCAGTGCTAGGAGACAGATTAACACCGGGGAGCTGTTTTTT
many	TRBV7-2	-	TRBJ1-1	13	CASSFKLNTEAFF	TGTGCCAGCAGCTTTAAGCTGAACACTGAAGCTTTCTTT
many	TRBV7-2	-	TRBJ1-4	16	CASSFTEMGRPGGLFF	TGTGCCAGCAGCTTCACCGAGATGGGACGTCCCGGCGGACTGTTTTTT
few	TRBV20-1	TRBD2	TRBJ2-1	13	CSARPSGYNEQFF	TGCAGTGCGCGGCCTAGCGGATACAATGAGCAGTTCTTC
many	TRBV7-9	-	TRBJ2-5	11	CASSQVETQYF	TGTGCCAGCAGCCAAGTGGAGACCCAGTACTTC
few	TRBV28	-	TRBJ2-1	15	CASILTGSLYNEQFF	TGTGCCAGCATCTTAACAGGGTCCCTATACAATGAGCAGTTCTTC
-	TRBV2	-	TRBJ1-3	13	CASTSLSGNTIYF	TGTGCCAGTACGAGTCTCTCTGGAAACACCATATATTTT
many	TRBV7-3	-	TRBJ2-2	14	CASSRDRHAGELFF	TGTGCCAGCAGCCGCGACAGGCACGCCGGGGAGCTGTTTTTT
many	TRBV7-8	-	TRBJ2-5	14	CASRLPGHQETQYF	TGTGCCAGCCGGCTCCCCGGCCACCAAGAGACCCAGTACTTC
many	TRBV7-2	-	TRBJ2-4	14	CASSEGAQRLIQYF	TGTGCCAGCAGCGAAGGGGCCCAAAGGTTGATTCAGTACTTC
many	TRBV6-6	TRBD1	TRBJ2-1	19	CASSSPSTPGQVPSNEQFF	TGTGCCAGCAGTTCCCCTAGCACACCCGGACAGGTACCAAGCAATGAGCAGTTCTTC
many	TRBV24-1	-	TRBJ2-1	17	CATSDLQGGGALNEQFF	TGTGCCACCAGTGATTTGCAGGGGGGGGGCGCCCTCAATGAGCAGTTCTTC
many	TRBV7-9	-	TRBJ2-4	17	CASSTMGQGIAKNIQYF	TGTGCCAGCAGCACGATGGGACAAGGAATAGCCAAAAACATTCAGTACTTC
many	TRBV7-9	-	TRBJ2-7	13	CASSLDTAYEQYF	TGTGCCAGCAGCTTGGACACTGCCTACGAGCAGTACTTC
-	TRBV19	-	TRBJ2-5	13	CASKGPRVETQYF	TGTGCCAGTAAAGGACCCAGGGTTGAGACCCAGTACTTC
many	TRBV12-3/TRBV12-4	TRBD1	TRBJ1-5	16	CASSTRTGGGNQPQHF	TGTGCCAGCAGTACCCGGACAGGGGGCGGCAATCAGCCCCAGCATTTT
many	TRBV19	-	TRBJ2-2	14	CASSTWGLGGELFF	TGTGCCAGTAGTACCTGGGGGCTTGGCGGGGAGCTGTTTTTT
many	TRBV7-2	-	TRBJ2-7	16	CASSLNFISSSYEQYF	TGTGCCAGCAGCCTCAATTTTATATCGAGCTCCTACGAGCAGTACTTC
-	TRBV30	-	TRBJ1-1	11	CAWSGGGEAFF	TGTGCCTGGAGCGGGGGCGGTGAAGCTTTCTTT
many	TRBV7-2	-	TRBJ1-1	14	CASLRDGAGTEAFF	TGTGCCAGCTTAAGGGACGGGGCTGGCACTGAAGCTTTCTTT
many	TRBV7-2	-	TRBJ2-7	14	CASSSLLGANEQYF	TGTGCCAGCAGCTCCCTACTAGGGGCTAACGAGCAGTACTTC
many	TRBV7-2	-	TRBJ2-5	15	CASSLAGTVQETQYF	TGTGCCAGCAGCTTAGCGGGGACGGTCCAAGAGACCCAGTACTTC
many	TRBV11-2	-	TRBJ2-5	14	CASSLELVAETQYF	TGTGCCAGCAGCTTAGAGCTGGTAGCGGAGACCCAGTACTTC
many	TRBV7-2	-	TRBJ2-4	12	CASSRGQNIQYF	TGTGCCAGCAGCCGAGGGCAAAACATTCAGTACTTC
-	TRBV5-1	-	TRBJ2-3	14	CASSFGLDRDTQYF	TGCGCCAGCAGCTTTGGACTGGATCGGGATACGCAGTATTTT
-	TRBV3-1	TRBD2	TRBJ2-1	17	CASSHPGTSGGAGEQFF	TGTGCCAGCAGCCATCCTGGGACTAGCGGGGGGGCCGGGGAGCAGTTCTTC